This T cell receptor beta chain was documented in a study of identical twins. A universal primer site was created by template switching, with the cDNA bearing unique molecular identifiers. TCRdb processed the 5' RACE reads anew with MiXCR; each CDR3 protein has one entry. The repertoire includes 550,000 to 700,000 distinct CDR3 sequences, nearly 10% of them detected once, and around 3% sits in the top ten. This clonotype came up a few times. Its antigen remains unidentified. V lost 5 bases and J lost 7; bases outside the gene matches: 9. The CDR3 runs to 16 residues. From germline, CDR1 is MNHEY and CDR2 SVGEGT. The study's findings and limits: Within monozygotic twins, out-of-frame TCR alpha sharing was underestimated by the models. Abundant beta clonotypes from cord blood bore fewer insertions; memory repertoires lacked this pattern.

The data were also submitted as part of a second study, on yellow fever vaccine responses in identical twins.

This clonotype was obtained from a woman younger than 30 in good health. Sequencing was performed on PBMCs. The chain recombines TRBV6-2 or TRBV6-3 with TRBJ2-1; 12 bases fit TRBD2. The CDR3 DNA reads TGTGCCAGCAGTAAACCAGGGACTAGCGGGCTGAATGAGCAGTTCTTC. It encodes CASSKPGTSGLNEQFF.